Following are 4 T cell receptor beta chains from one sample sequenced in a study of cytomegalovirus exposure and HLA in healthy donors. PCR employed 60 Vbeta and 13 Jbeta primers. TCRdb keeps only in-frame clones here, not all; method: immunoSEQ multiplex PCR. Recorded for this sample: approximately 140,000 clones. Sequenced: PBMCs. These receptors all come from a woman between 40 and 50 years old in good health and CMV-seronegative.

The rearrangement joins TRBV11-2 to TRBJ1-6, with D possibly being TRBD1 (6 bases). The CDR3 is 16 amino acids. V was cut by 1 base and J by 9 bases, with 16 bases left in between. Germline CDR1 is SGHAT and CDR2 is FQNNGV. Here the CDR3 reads CASSLVATGPSSPLHF. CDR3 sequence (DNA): TGTGCCAGCAGCTTAGTGGCTACAGGGCCAAGTTCACCCCTCCACTTT.

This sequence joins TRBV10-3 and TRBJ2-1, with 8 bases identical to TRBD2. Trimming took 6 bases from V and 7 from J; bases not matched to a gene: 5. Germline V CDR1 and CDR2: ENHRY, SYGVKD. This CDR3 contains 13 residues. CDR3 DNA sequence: TGTGCCATCAGAGCGGGGGCCCTAAATGAGCAGTTCTTC. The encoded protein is CAIRAGALNEQFF.

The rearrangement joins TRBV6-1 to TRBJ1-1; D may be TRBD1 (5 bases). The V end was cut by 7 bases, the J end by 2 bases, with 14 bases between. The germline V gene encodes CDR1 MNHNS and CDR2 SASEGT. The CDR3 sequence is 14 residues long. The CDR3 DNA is TGTGCCAGCACCGGGGGGGACGGAAACACTGAAGCTTTCTTT. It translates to CASTGGDGNTEAFF.

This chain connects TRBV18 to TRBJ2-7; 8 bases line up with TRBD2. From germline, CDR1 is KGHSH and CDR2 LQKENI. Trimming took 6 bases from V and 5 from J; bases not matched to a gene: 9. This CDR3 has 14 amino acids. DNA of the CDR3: TGTGCCAGCTCCCCAGCGGGGGAACGCGACGAGCAGTACTTC. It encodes CASSPAGERDEQYF.